This T cell receptor beta chain was identified in a study of blood T cell repertoires in COVID-19. The overall study: T cells, B-cell-depleted T cells, or PBMCs provided the cDNA or gDNA that served as material.

Participant ages covered about 18 to 89 years across 25 or so US areas. Produced via immunoSEQ multiplex PCR; TCRdb's table is partial and in-frame only. The sample has roughly 200,000 clones, roughly 90% seen once; the top ten hold approximately 2.1%. The CDR3 contains 14 residues. Germline CDR1 is MNHEY and CDR2 is SMNVEV (reference sequence). V was shortened by 3 bases and J by 7 bases, with 10 bases between the two germline ends. Sequencing used PBMCs or T cells enriched from blood (not recorded which). The source is a woman between 25 and 40 years old who had recovered from COVID-19. The gene calls are TRBV27 and TRBJ1-6; maybe TRBD1 (5 bases). The CDR3 here is CASSFAGGNSPLHF. The CDR3 nucleotides are TGTGCCAGCAGTTTCGCGGGGGGAAATTCACCCCTCCACTTT.